These 2 T cell receptor beta chains were sequenced from one sample in a study of identical twins. In TCRdb, the 5' RACE reads were re-called with MiXCR into one record per CDR3 protein. The table shows 1.5 million to 2 million distinct CDR3 sequences, with around 29% occurring only once. The specimen was cord blood. These receptors came from a newborn girl in good health.

This clonotype was seen a handful of times. The chain links TRBV27 to TRBJ1-1; D remains unclear. The germline V gene has CDR1 MNHEY and CDR2 SMNVEV (reference sequence). The length of the CDR3 is 16 residues. Trimming took off 7 bases at V and 0 bases at J, with 18 bases between the two ends. The CDR3 sequence: CASKPSGLLLNTEAFF. The CDR3 coding sequence is TGTGCCAGCAAACCGAGCGGGCTTTTATTGAACACTGAAGCTTTCTTT.

This clonotype has a handful of counts. This chain joins TRBV4-1 and TRBJ2-3, with TRBD1 matching over 8 bases. Germline trimming cut 1 base from V and 7 bases from J; bases unmatched to any gene: 7. The germline gives CDR1 MGHRA, CDR2 YSYEKL. There are 15 residues in the CDR3. The CDR3 protein is CASSQVRDRGNTQYF. The CDR3 coding sequence is TGCGCCAGCAGCCAAGTCCGTGACAGGGGTAATACGCAGTATTTT.